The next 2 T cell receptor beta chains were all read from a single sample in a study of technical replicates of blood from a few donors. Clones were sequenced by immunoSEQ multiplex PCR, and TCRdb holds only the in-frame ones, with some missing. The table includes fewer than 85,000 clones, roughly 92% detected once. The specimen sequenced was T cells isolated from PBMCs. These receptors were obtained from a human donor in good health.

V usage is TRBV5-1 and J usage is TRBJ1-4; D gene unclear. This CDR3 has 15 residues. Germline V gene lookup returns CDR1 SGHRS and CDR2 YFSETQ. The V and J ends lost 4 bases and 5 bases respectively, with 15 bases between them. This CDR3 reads CASSGSAWANEKLFF. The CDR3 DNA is TGCGCCAGCAGCGGGAGTGCGTGGGCGAATGAAAAACTGTTTTTT. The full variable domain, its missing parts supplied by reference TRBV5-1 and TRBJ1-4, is KAGVTQTPRYLIKTRGQQVTLSCSPISGHRSVSWYQQTPGQGLQFLFEYFSETQRNKGNFPGRFSGRQFSNSRSEMNVSTLELGDSALYLCASSGSAWANEKLFFGSGTQLSVL.

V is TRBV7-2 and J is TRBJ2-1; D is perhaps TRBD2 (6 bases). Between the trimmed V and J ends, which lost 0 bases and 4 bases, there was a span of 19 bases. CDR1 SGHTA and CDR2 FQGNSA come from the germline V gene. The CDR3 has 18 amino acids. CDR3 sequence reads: CASSLAVRVGGLYNEQFF. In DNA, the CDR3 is TGTGCCAGCAGCTTAGCGGTTAGAGTGGGAGGACTTTACAATGAGCAGTTCTTC. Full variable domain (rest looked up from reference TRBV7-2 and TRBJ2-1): GAGVSQSPSNKVTEKGKDVELRCDPISGHTALYWYRQSLGQGLEFLIYFQGNSAPDKSGLPSDRFSAERTGGSVSTLTIQRTQQEDSAVYLCASSLAVRVGGLYNEQFFGPGTRLTVL.